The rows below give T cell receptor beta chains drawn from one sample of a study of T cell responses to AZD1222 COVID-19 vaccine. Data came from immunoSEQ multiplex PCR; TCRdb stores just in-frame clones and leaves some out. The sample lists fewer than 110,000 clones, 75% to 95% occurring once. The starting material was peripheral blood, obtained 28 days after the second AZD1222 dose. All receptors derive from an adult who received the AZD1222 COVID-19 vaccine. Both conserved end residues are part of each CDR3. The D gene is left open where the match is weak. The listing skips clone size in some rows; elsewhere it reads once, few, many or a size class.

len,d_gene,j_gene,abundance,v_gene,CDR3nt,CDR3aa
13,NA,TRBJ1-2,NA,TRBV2,TGTGCCAGCAGTGATGAGAGCTTCTATGGCTACACCTTC,CASSDESFYGYTF
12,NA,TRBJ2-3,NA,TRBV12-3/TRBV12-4,TGTGCCAGCAGCCCTATTATGGATACGCAGTATTTT,CASSPIMDTQYF
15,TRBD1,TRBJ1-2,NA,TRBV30,TGTGCCTGGAGTGTCCAGGGGGTCCGGAACTATGGCTACACCTTC,CAWSVQGVRNYGYTF
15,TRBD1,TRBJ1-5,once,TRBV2,TGTGCCAGCAGGCCACCGGGACAGGTCAATCAGCCCCAGCATTTT,CASRPPGQVNQPQHF
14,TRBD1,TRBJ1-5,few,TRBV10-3,TGTGCCATCAGTGGGACAGGGGGCGATCAGCCCCAGCATTTT,CAISGTGGDQPQHF
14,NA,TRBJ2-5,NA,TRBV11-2,TGTGCCAGCAGCTTAGTCCCCGGCCAAGAGACCCAGTACTTC,CASSLVPGQETQYF
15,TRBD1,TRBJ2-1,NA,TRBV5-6,TGTGCCAGCAGCGTCGGACAGGGGGCTGGCAATGAGCAGTTCTTC,CASSVGQGAGNEQFF
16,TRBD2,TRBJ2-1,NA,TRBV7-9,TGTGCCAGCAGCGGAAGATGGACTAGCGGGAATGATGAGCAGTTCTTC,CASSGRWTSGNDEQFF
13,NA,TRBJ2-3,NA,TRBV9,TGTGCCAGCAGCGTACCCCTAGGGGATACGCAGTATTTT,CASSVPLGDTQYF
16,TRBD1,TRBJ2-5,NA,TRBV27,TGTGCCAGCCCCAACACAGACAGGGGAACAAGAGAGACCCAGTACTTC,CASPNTDRGTRETQYF
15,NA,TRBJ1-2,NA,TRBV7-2,TGTGCCAGCAGCTTAATACAGCCTAGGAACTATGGCTACACCTTC,CASSLIQPRNYGYTF
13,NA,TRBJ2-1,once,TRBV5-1,TGCGCCAGCAGCACCATACAAGGGGATGAGCAGTTCTTC,CASSTIQGDEQFF
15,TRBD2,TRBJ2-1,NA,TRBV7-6,TGTGCCAGCAGCTTCGGACTAGGACCTACAAGTGAGCAGTTCTTC,CASSFGLGPTSEQFF
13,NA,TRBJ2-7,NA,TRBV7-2,TGTGCCAGCAGCTTAGGACCTGTCAATGAGCAGTACTTC,CASSLGPVNEQYF
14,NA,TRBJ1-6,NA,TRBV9,TGTGCCAGCAGCGCCGCAGGAAAGAGTTCACCCCTCCACTTT,CASSAAGKSSPLHF
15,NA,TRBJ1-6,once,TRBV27,TGTGCCAGCAGCCCTTCCAGAGGGCGGCAAGGTTCCCTCCACTTT,CASSPSRGRQGSLHF
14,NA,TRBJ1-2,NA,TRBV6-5,TGTGCCAGCAGTTATGGCGAGGGCTTGGATGGCTACACCTTC,CASSYGEGLDGYTF
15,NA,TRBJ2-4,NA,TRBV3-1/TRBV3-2,TGTGCCAGCAGCCTTAGGGAGGGGGACAAAAACATTCAGTACTTC,CASSLREGDKNIQYF
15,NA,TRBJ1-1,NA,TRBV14,TGTGCCAGCAGCGTTAACCAGGGAGGAAACACTGAAGCTTTCTTT,CASSVNQGGNTEAFF
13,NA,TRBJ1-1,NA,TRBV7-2,TGTGCCAGCAGCTTAGGGACACAGGTTGAAGCTTTCTTT,CASSLGTQVEAFF
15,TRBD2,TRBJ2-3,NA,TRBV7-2,TGTGCCAGCAGCTACCAAGCGGGGACCACAGATACGCAGTATTTT,CASSYQAGTTDTQYF
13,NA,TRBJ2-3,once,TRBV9,TGTGCCAGCGGTGAGGACTCCGGAGATACGCAGTATTTT,CASGEDSGDTQYF
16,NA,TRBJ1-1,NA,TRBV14,TGTGCCAGCAGCCAAGATATAGGACGTATAAACACTGAAGCTTTCTTT,CASSQDIGRINTEAFF
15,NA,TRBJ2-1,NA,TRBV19,TGTGCCAGTAGTATGCGGGCCAGGGGGGACAATGAGCAGTTCTTC,CASSMRARGDNEQFF